Described below is a single T cell receptor beta chain sequence and its context. The antigen is unknown. This PCR relied on a set of 60 Vbeta primers and 13 Jbeta primers. The repertoire was sequenced with immunoSEQ multiplex PCR; TCRdb's copy has only in-frame clones and lacks some. The data show some 130,000 clones, about 68% seen once. Germline assignment: CDR1 MNHNS and CDR2 SASEGT. V gave up 5 bases and J gave up 2 bases, with 16 bases separating them. This CDR3 comprises 15 residues. The data were obtained in a study of cytomegalovirus exposure and HLA in healthy donors. Points from the study as a whole: There were some public TCRs occurring in many donors, but most TCR sequences were rare.

The clonotype comes from a human donor in good health. Sequenced sample: PBMCs. The chain recombines TRBV6-1 with TRBJ2-7, with unresolved D. The CDR3 DNA is TGTGCCAGCAGTCCTTCCCGCCCTACCCCCTACGAGCAGTACTTC. This encodes CASSPSRPTPYEQYF.